This TCR beta chain was found in a study of CD8 T cells in ankylosing spondylitis. Study observations and caveats: A TCR beta motif of under 10 highly homologous variants appeared characteristic of ankylosing spondylitis blood. Certain motif variants had earlier appeared in reactive arthritis synovial fluid and blood. CD8+ cells made up the disease-linked clones, which were relatively rare in peripheral blood.

Making the TCR beta libraries involved quantitative 5'-RACE with molecular barcodes. Via MiXCR, TCRdb re-called the 5' RACE reads, giving one row per CDR3 protein. The sample contains fewer than 250,000 distinct CDR3 sequences, about 10% of which appear only once. Note on this clonotype: Its specificity is unknown.

Germline lookup yields CDR1 MDHEN and CDR2 SYDVKM. V was pared by 9 bases and J by 0 bases, with 4 bases of the junction left unmatched. The CDR3 is made up of 13 amino acids. Sequenced input: blood, either unsorted or a sorted T cell fraction (not recorded which). The receptor comes from a male donor with ankylosing spondylitis or in good health (not recorded which). The chain combines TRBV28 with TRBJ2-7; the match to TRBD2 covers 8 bases. DNA of the CDR3: TGTGCCAGTTTAGCGGGAAGCTCCTACGAGCAGTACTTC. This sequence encodes CASLAGSSYEQYF.